These T cell receptor beta chains were read from a single sample in a study of blood T cell repertoires in COVID-19. Using immunoSEQ multiplex PCR, the repertoire was profiled, and TCRdb retains in-frame clones only, with some absent. The repertoire includes 300,000 to 350,000 clones, about 87% of them detected once, and about 5% sits in the top ten. The sequenced sample consisted of PBMCs or T cells enriched from blood (not recorded which). The source of these receptors is a young man who had recovered from COVID-19. The CDR3 runs from the conserved cysteine through the conserved F or W. The D gene is left open where the match is weak. Not all rows give a size; the values are once, few, many and, for expanded clones, a class.

j_gene	abundance	v_gene	d_gene	CDR3aa	CDR3nt
TRBJ2-6	.	TRBV5-1	TRBD1	CASRDRGSTGANVLTF	TGCGCCAGCAGGGACAGGGGAAGTACTGGGGCCAACGTCCTGACTTTC
TRBJ1-5	.	TRBV19	TRBD1	CASRQGTQPQHF	TGTGCCAGCAGACAGGGTACTCAGCCCCAGCATTTT
TRBJ1-1	.	TRBV19	.	CASLTDRREAFF	TGTGCCAGCCTAACAGACAGGAGGGAAGCTTTCTTT
TRBJ2-7	.	TRBV7-2	TRBD2	CASSLETSGENYEQYF	TGTGCCAGCAGCTTAGAAACTAGCGGGGAGAATTACGAGCAGTACTTC
TRBJ2-3	.	TRBV2	TRBD1	CATQRTGILTDTQYF	TGTGCCACCCAAAGGACAGGAATTCTCACAGATACGCAGTATTTT
TRBJ2-1	.	TRBV6-6	TRBD2	CASSRSGGSSYNEQFF	TGTGCCAGCAGTCGAAGCGGGGGGAGCTCCTACAATGAGCAGTTCTTC
TRBJ1-6	.	TRBV5-6	TRBD1	CASSLGQGPGISPLHF	TGTGCCAGCAGCTTAGGACAGGGGCCGGGGATTTCACCCCTCCACTTT
TRBJ1-6	.	TRBV7-9	.	CASSPTEPIVTLHF	TGTGCCAGCAGTCCGACAGAGCCCATCGTCACCCTCCACTTT
TRBJ2-1	.	TRBV21-1	.	CASTHRQGDYNEQFF	TGTGCCAGCACCCACAGACAGGGGGACTACAATGAGCAGTTCTTC
TRBJ1-2	once	TRBV6-5	.	CASRKPGWDYGYTF	TGTGCCAGCAGGAAACCAGGGTGGGACTATGGCTACACCTTC
TRBJ2-7	.	TRBV5-1	TRBD1	CASSPGQGDEQYF	TGCGCCAGCAGCCCGGGACAGGGGGACGAGCAGTACTTC
TRBJ1-3	.	TRBV5-1	.	CASSLGHGGNTIYF	TGCGCCAGCAGCTTGGGACATGGGGGAAACACCATATATTTT
TRBJ2-7	.	TRBV2	.	CASIRTANEQYF	TGTGCCAGCATCCGGACAGCTAACGAGCAGTACTTC
TRBJ1-5	.	TRBV27	.	CASSPQTGLNQPQHF	TGTGCCAGCAGTCCCCAGACAGGCCTTAATCAGCCCCAGCATTTT
TRBJ1-3	.	TRBV7-9	.	CASSSVTAGSGNTIYF	TGTGCCAGCAGCTCCGTGACGGCGGGCTCTGGAAACACCATATATTTT